This is a list of T cell receptor beta chains from one sample in a study of radiation and T cells in renal cell carcinoma. TCRdb keeps only in-frame clones here, not all; method: immunoSEQ multiplex PCR. The sample includes roughly 120,000 clones, roughly 85% of them seen just once. This specimen was blood, taken from a patient whose treatment included radiotherapy and nephrectomy. The receptors come from a woman in her fifties or sixties with renal cell carcinoma. Each CDR3 is given with its conserved first and last residue. A D gene is named only where the DNA matches it firmly. For some rows the clone size is stated as once, few or many, or as a class when expanded; others skip it.

-	TRBD1	TRBJ1-2	TRBV7-2	CASSLVYGQGGYGYTF	TGTGCCAGCAGCTTAGTATATGGACAGGGGGGGTATGGCTACACCTTC
-	-	TRBJ2-1	TRBV30	CAWSRGTPPQSEQFF	TGTGCCTGGAGTCGGGGGACTCCGCCGCAATCGGAGCAGTTCTTC
-	TRBD1	TRBJ1-1	TRBV18	CASSPGTGEEAFF	TGTGCCAGCTCTCCCGGGACAGGGGAAGAAGCTTTCTTT
-	-	TRBJ2-7	TRBV30	CAWSPNPGTPTYEQYF	TGTGCCTGGAGCCCTAATCCCGGGACTCCAACCTACGAGCAGTACTTC
many	-	TRBJ2-4	TRBV7-8	CASSPSAGIAKNIQYF	TGTGCCAGCAGCCCCTCGGCTGGGATAGCCAAAAACATTCAGTACTTC
-	-	TRBJ1-5	TRBV28	CASSLWSNQPQHF	TGTGCCAGCAGTTTATGGAGCAATCAGCCCCAGCATTTT
-	-	TRBJ1-6	TRBV19	CASNYLDSPLHF	TGTGCCAGTAACTATCTGGATTCACCCCTCCACTTT
-	TRBD1	TRBJ1-6	TRBV11-2	CASSLTGQETSPLHF	TGTGCCAGCAGCTTGACGGGACAGGAGACTTCACCCCTCCACTTT
-	-	TRBJ2-2	TRBV7-9	CASKGGWGETGELFF	TGTGCCAGCAAGGGCGGATGGGGGGAGACCGGGGAGCTGTTTTTT
-	-	TRBJ2-3	TRBV6-5	CASPMTVSSTDTQYF	TGTGCCAGCCCTATGACAGTATCTAGCACAGATACGCAGTATTTT
-	-	TRBJ1-2	TRBV19	CASSIDGQVGNGYTF	TGTGCCAGTAGTATAGATGGACAAGTTGGAAATGGCTACACCTTC
-	-	TRBJ1-3	TRBV2	CASSGLRGPGNTIYF	TGTGCCAGCAGTGGCCTCCGGGGCCCTGGAAACACCATATATTTT
-	-	TRBJ1-2	TRBV6-1	CASSEDVRQRGYTF	TGTGCCAGCAGTGAAGATGTTCGACAGAGGGGCTACACCTTC
-	-	TRBJ2-7	TRBV27	CASSPRTNVSQYF	TGTGCCAGCAGTCCACGCACTAACGTCAGCCAGTACTTC
-	-	TRBJ2-5	TRBV7-3	CASSSSGSQETQYF	TGTGCCAGCAGCTCGAGCGGATCCCAAGAGACCCAGTACTTC
many	TRBD1	TRBJ2-1	TRBV7-9	CASRGQGESYNEQFF	TGTGCCAGCAGAGGACAGGGTGAGTCCTACAATGAGCAGTTCTTC
-	TRBD1	TRBJ1-2	TRBV6-5	CASREQGADGYTF	TGTGCCAGCAGGGAACAGGGGGCGGATGGCTACACCTTC
-	TRBD1	TRBJ1-2	TRBV7-9	CASSLGQGNYGYTF	TGTGCCAGCAGCTTAGGACAGGGGAACTATGGCTACACCTTC
many	-	TRBJ1-3	TRBV4-2	CASSQESGNTIYF	TGTGCCAGCAGCCAAGAATCCGGAAACACCATATATTTT
-	-	TRBJ2-4	TRBV2	CASSESLVGGNIQYF	TGTGCCAGCAGTGAATCACTAGTGGGGGGAAACATTCAGTACTTC
-	-	TRBJ2-2	TRBV7-3	CASSPQNTGELFF	TGTGCCAGCAGCCCCCAGAACACCGGGGAGCTGTTTTTT
-	-	TRBJ2-1	TRBV5-1	CASSLVNRADEQFF	TGCGCCAGCAGCTTGGTTAACAGGGCAGATGAGCAGTTCTTC
-	-	TRBJ1-1	TRBV11-2	CASSLGVTEAFF	TGTGCCAGCAGCTTAGGGGTCACTGAAGCTTTCTTT
-	TRBD1	TRBJ2-7	TRBV4-3	CASSQDLPGGDEQYF	TGCGCCAGCAGCCAAGATCTTCCAGGGGGCGACGAGCAGTACTTC
-	-	TRBJ1-5	TRBV19	CASSMARGNQPQHF	TGTGCCAGTAGTATGGCCAGGGGCAATCAGCCCCAGCATTTT
-	-	TRBJ1-2	TRBV4-1	CASSQERGYGYTF	TGCGCCAGCAGCCAAGAAAGGGGGTATGGCTACACCTTC
-	-	TRBJ2-7	TRBV15	CATSLDAGSYEQYF	TGTGCCACCAGCCTGGACGCGGGCTCCTACGAGCAGTACTTC
-	-	TRBJ2-5	TRBV6-1	CASSEQKGARETQYF	TGTGCCAGCAGTGAACAGAAAGGGGCGCGGGAGACCCAGTACTTC
-	-	TRBJ1-3	TRBV19	CASSQETGGNTIYF	TGTGCCAGTAGCCAGGAAACCGGCGGAAACACCATATATTTT
-	-	TRBJ2-7	TRBV7-9	CASSSGEGRTSYEQYF	TGTGCCAGCAGTTCCGGCGAGGGCAGGACTTCCTACGAGCAGTACTTC
-	-	TRBJ1-1	TRBV14	CASGSQGVGAFF	TGTGCCAGCGGAAGTCAGGGTGTGGGTGCTTTCTTT
-	-	TRBJ1-2	TRBV6-5	CASSYGTDGYTF	TGTGCCAGCAGTTACGGTACAGATGGCTACACCTTC
-	-	TRBJ1-6	TRBV19	CASVGGVESPLHF	TGTGCCAGTGTCGGGGGTGTAGAATCACCCCTCCACTTT
-	TRBD1	TRBJ1-3	TRBV4-1	CASSQAGGSSGNTIYF	TGCGCCAGCAGCCAAGCAGGGGGGTCCTCTGGAAACACCATATATTTT
-	-	TRBJ2-5	TRBV29-1	CSVHEETQYF	TGCAGCGTCCATGAAGAGACCCAGTACTTC
few	-	TRBJ1-1	TRBV7-9	CASSLEMNTEAFF	TGTGCCAGCAGCTTAGAGATGAACACTGAAGCTTTCTTT
-	TRBD1	TRBJ1-5	TRBV2	CASSDRDRGDGQPQHF	TGTGCCAGCAGCGACCGGGACAGGGGCGATGGTCAGCCCCAGCATTTT